These T cell receptor beta chains were read from a single sample in a study of CD8 T cells in Susac syndrome. Each CDR3 protein gets one entry after TCRdb re-called the immunoSEQ multiplex PCR reads with MiXCR. Here the sample spans 80,000 or so distinct CDR3 sequences, around 94% being singletons. The sequencing input was CD8+ T cells from PBMCs. Receptors originate from a human donor in good health. CDR3s include the opening cysteine and the closing phenylalanine or tryptophan. The order of the fields is D gene, V gene, J gene, clone size, CDR3 protein, CDR3 DNA. A D gene is named only where the DNA matches it firmly. Clone size is shown for a subset of rows, as once, few, many or a class of expanded clone.

>TRBD2|TRBV3-1|TRBJ2-3|.
CASSQDLASGGIAGDTQYF
TGTGCCAGCAGCCAAGATCTCGCTAGCGGGGGGATTGCTGGAGATACGCAGTATTTT
>.|TRBV9|TRBJ2-3|.
CASSVELGGATDTQYF
TGTGCCAGCAGCGTAGAACTAGGGGGGGCCACAGATACGCAGTATTTT
>.|TRBV20-1|TRBJ2-1|.
CSAGWTRGGEQFF
TGCAGTGCTGGATGGACTAGAGGGGGGGAGCAGTTCTTC
>.|TRBV11-2|TRBJ2-3|.
CASSLERGRGLRDTQYF
TGTGCCAGCAGCTTAGAACGGGGGCGAGGCCTGAGAGATACGCAGTATTTT
>.|TRBV12-5|TRBJ2-5|.
CASGTGETQYF
TGTGCTAGTGGTACCGGTGAGACCCAGTACTTC
>.|TRBV20-1|TRBJ2-7|.
CSAARGVGGAVTYEQYF
TGCAGTGCTGCCCGCGGGGTTGGGGGGGCCGTTACCTACGAGCAGTACTTC
>.|TRBV4-1|TRBJ2-4|.
CASSPSVELDKNIQYF
TGCGCCAGCAGCCCCTCGGTGGAGTTAGACAAAAACATTCAGTACTTC
>TRBD1|TRBV7-9|TRBJ2-3|.
CASSPPDRGLDTQYF
TGTGCCAGCAGCCCACCGGACAGGGGGTTGGATACGCAGTATTTT
>.|TRBV12-3/TRBV12-4|TRBJ2-5|.
CASCYRVGETQYF
TGTGCCAGCTGCTACAGGGTAGGAGAGACCCAGTACTTC
>TRBD1|TRBV19|TRBJ2-7|.
CASSKRDRSYEQYF
TGTGCCAGTAGTAAACGGGACAGATCATACGAGCAGTACTTC
>.|TRBV20-1|TRBJ1-5|few
CSADYSNQPQHF
TGCAGTGCAGATTATAGCAATCAGCCCCAGCATTTT
>.|TRBV4-1|TRBJ1-5|.
CASSAISTSNQPQHF
TGCGCCAGCAGCGCAATTAGTACGAGCAATCAGCCCCAGCATTTT
>.|TRBV24-1|TRBJ2-2|.
CATSDLDFTGELFF
TGTGCCACCAGTGACTTAGATTTCACCGGGGAGCTGTTTTTT
>TRBD1|TRBV7-2|TRBJ2-3|.
CASSFPTTGDKGTDTQYF
TGTGCCAGCAGCTTCCCCACGACAGGGGATAAAGGCACAGATACGCAGTATTTT
>.|TRBV27|TRBJ1-1|few
CASSFSGGTEAFF
TGTGCCAGCAGTTTTTCCGGTGGCACTGAAGCTTTCTTT
>.|TRBV27|TRBJ1-2|.
CASTRGELVALKGYTF
TGTGCCAGCACAAGAGGGGAGCTTGTCGCGCTAAAGGGCTACACCTTC
>.|TRBV12-3/TRBV12-4|TRBJ2-4|.
CASSGEAGAKNIQYF
TGTGCCAGCAGTGGAGAAGCGGGCGCCAAAAACATTCAGTACTTC
>.|TRBV7-9|TRBJ1-2|.
CASSPSSVRGDGYTF
TGTGCCAGCAGCCCGTCTTCAGTCCGGGGCGATGGCTACACCTTC
>.|TRBV28|TRBJ1-2|.
CASSFYQGGYTF
TGTGCCAGCAGTTTTTATCAGGGGGGCTACACCTTC
>TRBD1|TRBV4-1|TRBJ2-1|.
CASSPAGGEQFF
TGCGCCAGCAGCCCTGCAGGGGGTGAGCAGTTCTTC
>TRBD1|TRBV29-1|TRBJ1-2|once
CSVDTGVGYGYTF
TGCAGCGTTGACACAGGGGTTGGCTATGGCTACACCTTC
>.|TRBV27|TRBJ2-5|.
CASSQKERHLQETQYF
TGTGCCAGCAGTCAAAAAGAACGACACCTCCAAGAGACCCAGTACTTC
>.|TRBV29-1|TRBJ2-2|.
CSVMLFGELFF
TGCAGCGTGATGCTCTTCGGGGAGCTGTTTTTT
>.|TRBV3-1|TRBJ1-1|once
CASSQLIRAPNTEAFF
TGTGCCAGCAGCCAACTCATCAGGGCCCCGAACACTGAAGCTTTCTTT
>.|TRBV4-1|TRBJ2-3|once
CASSQEFGTDTDTQYF
TGCGCCAGCAGCCAAGAATTTGGGACTGACACAGATACGCAGTATTTT
>.|TRBV5-4|TRBJ2-7|.
CASSLPGISYEQYF
TGTGCCAGCAGCTTACCGGGCATCTCCTACGAGCAGTACTTC